This T cell receptor (beta chain) was sequenced during a study of T cells after yellow fever vaccination. Whole-study findings and limits: Abundant clonotypes from the bulk population could get into FACS-sorted repertoires as contaminants. Post-booster samples contained most primary-vaccination clones (around 95% CD4, around 88% CD8).

TCRdb reprocessed the 5' RACE reads via MiXCR and lists one record per CDR3 protein. Among 300,000 or so distinct CDR3 sequences, roughly 8.3% were seen once, and the ten largest hold roughly a sixth. The sample holds a few counts of this clonotype. The antigen remains undetermined. The CDR3 covers 13 residues. Germline lookup yields CDR1 DFQATT and CDR2 SNEGSKA (reference sequence). Trimming pared 2 bases from V and 4 bases from J, leaving 10 bases between. Sequenced material: PBMCs, taken roughly 46 days after the first yellow fever vaccination. The sequence came from a man between 18 and 35 years old who received the YFV17D yellow fever vaccine. The chain combines TRBV20-1 with TRBJ2-3, with a weak D call TRBD1 (6 bases). CDR3 DNA: TGCAGTGCTAGACCACAGGGTGCAGATACGCAGTATTTT. Amino acids: CSARPQGADTQYF.